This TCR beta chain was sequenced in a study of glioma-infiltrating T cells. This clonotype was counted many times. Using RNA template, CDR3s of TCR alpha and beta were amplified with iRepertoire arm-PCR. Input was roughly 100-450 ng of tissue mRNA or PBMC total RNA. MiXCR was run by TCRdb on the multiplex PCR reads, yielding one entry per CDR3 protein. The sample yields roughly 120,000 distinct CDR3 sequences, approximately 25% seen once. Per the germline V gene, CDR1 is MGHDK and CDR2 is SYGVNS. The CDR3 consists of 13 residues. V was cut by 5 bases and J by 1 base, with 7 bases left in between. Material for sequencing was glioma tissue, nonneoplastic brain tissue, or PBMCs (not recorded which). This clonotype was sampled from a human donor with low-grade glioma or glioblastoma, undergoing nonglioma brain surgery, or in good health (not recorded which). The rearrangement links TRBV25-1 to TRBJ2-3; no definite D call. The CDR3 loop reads CASSWAGTDTQYF. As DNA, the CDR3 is TGTGCCAGCAGTTGGGCGGGCACAGATACGCAGTATTTT.